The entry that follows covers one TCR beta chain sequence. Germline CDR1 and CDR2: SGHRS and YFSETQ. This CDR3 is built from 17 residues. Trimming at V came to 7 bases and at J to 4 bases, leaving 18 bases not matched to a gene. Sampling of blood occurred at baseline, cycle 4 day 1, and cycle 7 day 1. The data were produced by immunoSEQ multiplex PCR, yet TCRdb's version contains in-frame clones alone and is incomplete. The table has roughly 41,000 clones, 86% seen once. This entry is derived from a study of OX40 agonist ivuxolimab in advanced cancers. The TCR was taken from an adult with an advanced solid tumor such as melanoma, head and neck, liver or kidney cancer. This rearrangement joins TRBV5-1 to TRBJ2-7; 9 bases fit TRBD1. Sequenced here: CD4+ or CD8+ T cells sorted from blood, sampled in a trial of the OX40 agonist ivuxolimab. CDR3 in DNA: TGCGCCAGCGCCGATGGCCCGGGACAGGGCTCCTCTTACGAGCAGTACTTC. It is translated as CASADGPGQGSSYEQYF.